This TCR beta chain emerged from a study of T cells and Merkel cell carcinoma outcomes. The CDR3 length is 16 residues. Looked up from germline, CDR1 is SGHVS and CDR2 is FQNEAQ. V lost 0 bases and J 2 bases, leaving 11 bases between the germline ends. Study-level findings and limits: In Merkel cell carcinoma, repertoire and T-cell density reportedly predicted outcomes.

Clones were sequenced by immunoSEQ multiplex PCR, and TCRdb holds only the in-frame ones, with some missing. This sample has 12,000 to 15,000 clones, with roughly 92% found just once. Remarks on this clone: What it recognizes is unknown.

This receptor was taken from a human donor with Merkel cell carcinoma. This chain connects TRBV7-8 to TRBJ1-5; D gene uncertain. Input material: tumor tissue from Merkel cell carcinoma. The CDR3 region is CASSLAGRRGNQPQHF. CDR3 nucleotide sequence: TGTGCCAGCAGCTTAGCGGGTAGGAGGGGCAATCAGCCCCAGCATTTT.